This T cell receptor (beta chain) was retrieved from a study of PD-1 blockade in mismatch repair-deficient tumors. Study as a whole: Patients had 12 mismatch repair-deficient cancer types, all previously treated and progressing. Notes on the study in general: Tumor-resident clones, often absent from pretreatment blood, expanded after pembrolizumab and then contracted.

In the case of this clone: Its target is not known.

Data came from immunoSEQ multiplex PCR; TCRdb stores just in-frame clones and leaves some out. The sample carries 75,000 to 85,000 clones, 65% to 85% recorded once. The CDR3 is made up of 15 amino acids. The V gene's germline CDR1 is MNHEY and CDR2 SMNVEV (reference sequence). Trimming took off 2 bases at V and 3 bases at J, with 11 bases between the two ends. This specimen was peripheral blood, taken 12 weeks after starting pembrolizumab. The chain has TRBV27 and TRBJ1-5; tentative D call: TRBD1 (5 bases). This TCR was recovered from an adult with mismatch repair-deficient cancer. CDR3 sequence (DNA): TGTGCCAGCAGTTTAAAGGGACTGTTCAATCAGCCCCAGCATTTT. Translating gives CASSLKGLFNQPQHF.